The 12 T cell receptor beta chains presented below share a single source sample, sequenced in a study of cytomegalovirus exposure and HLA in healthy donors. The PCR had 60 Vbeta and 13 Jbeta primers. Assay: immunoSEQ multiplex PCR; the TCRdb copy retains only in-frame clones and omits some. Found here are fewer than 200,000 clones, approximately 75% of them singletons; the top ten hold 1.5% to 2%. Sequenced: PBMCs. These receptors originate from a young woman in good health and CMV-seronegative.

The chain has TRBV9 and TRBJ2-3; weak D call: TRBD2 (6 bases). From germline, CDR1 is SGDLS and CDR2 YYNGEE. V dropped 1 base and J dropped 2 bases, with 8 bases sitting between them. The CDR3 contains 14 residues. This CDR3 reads CASSVWGDTDTQYF. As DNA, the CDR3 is TGTGCCAGCAGCGTATGGGGGGACACAGATACGCAGTATTTT. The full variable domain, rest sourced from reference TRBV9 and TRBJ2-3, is DSGVTQTPKHLITATGQRVTLRCSPRSGDLSVYWYQQSLDQGLQFLIQYYNGEERAKGNILERFSAQQFPDLHSELNLSSLELGDSALYFCASSVWGDTDTQYFGPGTRLTVL.

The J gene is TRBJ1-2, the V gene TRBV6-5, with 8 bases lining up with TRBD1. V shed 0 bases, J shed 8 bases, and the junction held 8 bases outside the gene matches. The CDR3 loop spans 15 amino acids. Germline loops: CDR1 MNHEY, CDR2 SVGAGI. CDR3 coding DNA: TGTGCCAGCAGTTACTCGACTCAGGGGGCGCAGGGCTACACCTTC. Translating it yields CASSYSTQGAQGYTF.

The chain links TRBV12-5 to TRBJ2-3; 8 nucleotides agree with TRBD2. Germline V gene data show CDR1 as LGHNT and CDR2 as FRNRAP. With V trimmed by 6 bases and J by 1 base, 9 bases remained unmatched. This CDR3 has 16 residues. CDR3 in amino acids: CASGGIAGSRTDTQYF. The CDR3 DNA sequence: TGTGCTAGTGGCGGAATAGCGGGGAGCCGCACAGATACGCAGTATTTT.

CDR3 in amino acids: CASSLDRTYEQYF. In DNA, the CDR3 is TGCGCCAGCAGCTTGGACAGAACCTACGAGCAGTACTTC. The chain has TRBV5-1 and TRBJ2-5; D call uncertain. The end of the DNA aligns better with TRBJ2-7, so the J call may be wrong. Germline CDR1 and CDR2: SGHRS and YFSETQ. This CDR3 is built from 13 residues.

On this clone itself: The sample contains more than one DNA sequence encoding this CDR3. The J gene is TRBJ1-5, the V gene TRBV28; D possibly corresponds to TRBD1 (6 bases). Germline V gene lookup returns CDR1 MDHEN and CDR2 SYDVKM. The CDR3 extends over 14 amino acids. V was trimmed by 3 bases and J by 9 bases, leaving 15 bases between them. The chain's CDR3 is CASSFGQGLRPQHF. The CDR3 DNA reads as TGTGCCAGCAGTTTTGGGCAGGGGTTGCGGCCCCAGCATTTT.

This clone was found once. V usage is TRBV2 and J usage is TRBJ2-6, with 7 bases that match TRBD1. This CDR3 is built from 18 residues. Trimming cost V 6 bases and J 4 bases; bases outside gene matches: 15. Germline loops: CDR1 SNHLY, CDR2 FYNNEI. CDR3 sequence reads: CASRDHQTGIMGANVLTF. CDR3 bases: TGTGCCAGCAGAGACCACCAGACAGGGATCATGGGGGCCAACGTCCTGACTTTC.

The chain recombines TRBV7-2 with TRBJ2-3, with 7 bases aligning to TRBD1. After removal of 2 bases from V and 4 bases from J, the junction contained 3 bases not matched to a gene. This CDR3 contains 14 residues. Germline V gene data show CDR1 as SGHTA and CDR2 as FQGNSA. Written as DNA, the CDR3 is TGTGCCAGCAGCTTACGAGGGGGCGCAGATACGCAGTATTTT. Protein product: CASSLRGGADTQYF.

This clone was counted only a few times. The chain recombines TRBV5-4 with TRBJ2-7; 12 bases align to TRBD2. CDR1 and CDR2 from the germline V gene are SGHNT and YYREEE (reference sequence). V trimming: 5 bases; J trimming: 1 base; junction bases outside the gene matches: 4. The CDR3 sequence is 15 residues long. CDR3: CASRETSGGSYEQYF. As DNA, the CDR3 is TGTGCCAGCAGGGAGACTAGCGGGGGATCCTACGAGCAGTACTTC.

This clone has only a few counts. CDR3 nucleotides: TGCGCCAGCAGACCATGGACAGATAACTATGGCTACACCTTC. As protein: CASRPWTDNYGYTF. This chain connects TRBV5-1 to TRBJ1-2, with D perhaps TRBD1 (6 bases). The CDR3 length is 14 residues. From germline, CDR1 is SGHRS and CDR2 YFSETQ. With 5 bases removed from V and 1 base from J, the gap between germline ends came to 12 bases.

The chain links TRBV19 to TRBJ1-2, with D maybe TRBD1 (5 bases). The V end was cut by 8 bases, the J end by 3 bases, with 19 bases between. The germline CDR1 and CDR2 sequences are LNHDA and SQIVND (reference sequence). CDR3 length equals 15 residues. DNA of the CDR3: TGTGCCAGTCTAGGCAGGACCACGGGGGACTATGGCTACACCTTC. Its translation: CASLGRTTGDYGYTF.

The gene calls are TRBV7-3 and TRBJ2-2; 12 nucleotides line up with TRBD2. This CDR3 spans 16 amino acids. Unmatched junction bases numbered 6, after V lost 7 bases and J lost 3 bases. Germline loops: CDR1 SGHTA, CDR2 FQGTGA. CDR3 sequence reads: CASTPGLAGHTGELFF. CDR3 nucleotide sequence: TGTGCCAGCACCCCGGGACTAGCGGGCCACACCGGGGAGCTGTTTTTT.

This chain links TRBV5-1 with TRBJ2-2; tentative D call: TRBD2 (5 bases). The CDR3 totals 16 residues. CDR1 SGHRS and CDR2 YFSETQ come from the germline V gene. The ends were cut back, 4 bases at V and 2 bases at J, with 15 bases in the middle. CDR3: CASSEKAALNTGELFF. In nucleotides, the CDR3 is TGCGCCAGCAGCGAAAAAGCGGCCCTTAACACCGGGGAGCTGTTTTTT.